This TCR beta chain stems from a study of vaccination and CD4 T cells after COVID-19. Oncomine TCR Beta short-read sequencing was applied to DNA from cultured CD4+ T cells. TCRdb ran MiXCR on the PCR reads and lists one entry per CDR3 protein. The sample lists 7,500 or so distinct CDR3 sequences; approximately 51% were seen once. V lost 3 bases to trimming and J lost 4 bases; unmatched junction nucleotides: 3. From germline, CDR1 is LNHNV and CDR2 YYDKDF (reference sequence). The CDR3 totals 14 residues. This clonotype appeared a few times. What it binds is unknown. This sample's treatment: roughly ten-day PBMC culture with coronavirus spike peptide pools or control peptides (ViraFEST assay). Ahead of the COVID-19 pandemic (2011-2018), the CD4+ T cells of the unexposed donor were collected.

This clonotype was obtained from a human donor in good health. The genes are TRBV15 and TRBJ1-3, with 7 bases fitting TRBD1. The sample consisted of CD4+ T cells from blood, cultured in vitro. The CDR3, as DNA: TGTGCCACCAGCAGGCCGGGACAGGGAAACACCATATATTTT. This gives the protein CATSRPGQGNTIYF.